The clone carrying this T cell receptor beta chain turned up a few times. What it binds is not known. These data are taken from a study of T cell repertoires in cytomegalovirus infection. One entry per CDR3 protein, called by TCRdb with MiXCR from the reads. This sample carries about 770,000 distinct CDR3 sequences, about 27% of them seen once, and the ten largest clones take around 13%. The V gene's germline CDR1 is MNHEY and CDR2 SMNVEV (reference sequence). The CDR3 contains 17 residues. V shed 5 bases and J 4 bases; nucleotides not matched to a gene: 14. The receptor's source is a human donor in good health (CMV status not recorded). Some clones in this sample may be carry-over from other donors' samples. The chain couples TRBV27 to TRBJ2-1, with 7 bases aligning to TRBD2. The specimen was cultured CD8+ T cells from PBMCs, collected from culture after CMV antigen stimulation. In DNA, the CDR3 is TGTGCCAGCAGTGGGGGGGGAGGGACTATACCTTACAATGAGCAGTTCTTC. As protein: CASSGGGGTIPYNEQFF.